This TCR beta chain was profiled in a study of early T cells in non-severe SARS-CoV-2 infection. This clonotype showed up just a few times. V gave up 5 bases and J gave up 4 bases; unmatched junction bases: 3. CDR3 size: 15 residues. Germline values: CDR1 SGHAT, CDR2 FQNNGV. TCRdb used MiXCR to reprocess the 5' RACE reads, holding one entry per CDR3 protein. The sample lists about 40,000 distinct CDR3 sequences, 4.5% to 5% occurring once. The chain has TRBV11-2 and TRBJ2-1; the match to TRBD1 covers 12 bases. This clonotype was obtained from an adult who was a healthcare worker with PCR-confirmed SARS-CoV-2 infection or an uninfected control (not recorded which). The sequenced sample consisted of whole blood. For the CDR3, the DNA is TGTGCCAGCAGCGAGGGACAGGGGGCTTACAATGAGCAGTTCTTC. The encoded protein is CASSEGQGAYNEQFF.